The rows below give T cell receptor beta chains drawn from one sample of a study of control samples from healthy donors and cancer patients. Only in-frame clones appear in the TCRdb table, and some are missing; sequencing was by immunoSEQ multiplex PCR. Of 90,000 or so clones listed, 85% to 90% are singletons. Sequencing was done on a sample of blood. These receptor sequences come from a woman aged 60-75 years in good health. The CDR3 runs from the conserved cysteine through the conserved F or W. The order of the fields is V gene, J gene, D gene, clone size, CDR3 protein, CDR3 DNA. D genes are given only for firm matches. Part of the rows lack a size; the others show once, few, many or a class for expanded clones.

V: TRBV7-2; J: TRBJ1-1; D: -; size: once; CDR3: CASISAANTEAFF; DNA: TGTGCCAGCATTTCGGCGGCAAACACTGAAGCTTTCTTT
V: TRBV18; J: TRBJ1-1; D: TRBD1; size: -; CDR3: CASSPTGVNTEAFF; DNA: TGTGCCAGCTCACCCACAGGGGTGAACACTGAAGCTTTCTTT
V: TRBV16; J: TRBJ1-5; D: -; size: -; CDR3: CASSQGFAPQHF; DNA: TGTGCCAGCAGCCAAGGATTCGCACCCCAGCATTTT
V: TRBV10-3; J: TRBJ1-2; D: -; size: -; CDR3: CAISESFPGTQPF; DNA: TGTGCCATCAGTGAGTCGTTTCCGGGGACGCAGCCTTTC
V: TRBV11-3; J: TRBJ1-1; D: TRBD1; size: few; CDR3: CASSSGQGGTEAFF; DNA: TGTGCCAGCAGCTCGGGACAGGGGGGAACTGAAGCTTTCTTT
V: TRBV6-5; J: TRBJ2-2; D: TRBD1; size: -; CDR3: CASSYIQGADTGELFF; DNA: TGTGCCAGCAGTTACATACAGGGGGCGGACACCGGGGAGCTGTTTTTT
V: TRBV13; J: TRBJ2-1; D: -; size: -; CDR3: CASSSGPSSYNEQFF; DNA: TGTGCCAGCAGCTCGGGACCTAGCTCCTACAATGAGCAGTTCTTC
V: TRBV6-2/TRBV6-3; J: TRBJ1-4; D: TRBD1; size: once; CDR3: CASSYSSVRGREKLFF; DNA: TGTGCCAGCAGTTACTCGTCGGTCAGGGGGCGAGAAAAACTGTTTTTT
V: TRBV7-9; J: TRBJ1-2; D: TRBD1; size: -; CDR3: CASSQGQVYGYTF; DNA: TGTGCCAGCAGCCAGGGACAGGTCTATGGCTACACCTTC
V: TRBV9; J: TRBJ2-1; D: TRBD2; size: -; CDR3: CASSVGLAGGYNEQFF; DNA: TGTGCCAGCAGCGTAGGACTAGCGGGGGGGTACAATGAGCAGTTCTTC
V: TRBV14; J: TRBJ1-1; D: -; size: once; CDR3: CASSPPGRLTEAFF; DNA: TGTGCCAGCAGCCCACCCGGGAGACTCACTGAAGCTTTCTTT
V: TRBV27; J: TRBJ2-2; D: -; size: -; CDR3: CASSLSTGPSTGELFF; DNA: TGTGCCAGCAGTTTAAGTACGGGTCCTAGCACCGGGGAGCTGTTTTTT
V: TRBV18; J: TRBJ1-5; D: -; size: -; CDR3: CASSPNRDNRNQPQHF; DNA: TGTGCCAGCTCACCCAACAGGGACAACCGCAATCAGCCCCAGCATTTT
V: TRBV29-1; J: TRBJ1-2; D: -; size: -; CDR3: CSVLPGPVGYTF; DNA: TGCAGCGTTCTACCGGGACCGGTTGGCTACACCTTC
V: TRBV19; J: TRBJ2-5; D: -; size: once; CDR3: CASSNGRMETQYF; DNA: TGTGCCAGTAGTAATGGGAGAATGGAGACCCAGTACTTC
V: TRBV28; J: TRBJ1-2; D: -; size: -; CDR3: CASSIGGRYGYTF; DNA: TGTGCCAGCAGTATTGGGGGGCGCTATGGCTACACCTTC
V: TRBV6-6; J: TRBJ2-1; D: TRBD1; size: -; CDR3: CASLGGTGGYNEQFF; DNA: TGTGCCAGCCTCGGAGGGACAGGGGGGTACAATGAGCAGTTCTTC
V: TRBV5-5; J: TRBJ2-1; D: -; size: -; CDR3: CASSLSRLGISYNEQFF; DNA: TGTGCCAGCAGCTTGTCGCGCTTGGGGATCTCCTACAATGAGCAGTTCTTC
V: TRBV28; J: TRBJ1-4; D: -; size: -; CDR3: CASSPYRDYNEKLFF; DNA: TGTGCCAGCAGTCCCTACAGGGACTATAATGAAAAACTGTTTTTT
V: TRBV3-1/TRBV3-2; J: TRBJ1-1; D: -; size: -; CDR3: CASSRSPAPEAFF; DNA: TGTGCCAGCAGCCGTTCTCCCGCCCCTGAAGCTTTCTTT
V: TRBV15; J: TRBJ1-6; D: -; size: -; CDR3: CATSRDPNSPLHF; DNA: TGTGCCACCAGCAGAGACCCCAATTCACCCCTCCACTTT
V: TRBV5-4; J: TRBJ2-5; D: TRBD2; size: -; CDR3: CASSRGLVETQYF; DNA: TGTGCCAGCAGCCGCGGACTAGTAGAGACCCAGTACTTC
V: TRBV27; J: TRBJ1-6; D: -; size: once; CDR3: CASSLSVGPLHF; DNA: TGTGCCAGCAGTTTATCAGTTGGACCCCTCCACTTT
V: TRBV2; J: TRBJ2-7; D: -; size: -; CDR3: CASSERLADYEQYF; DNA: TGTGCCAGCAGTGAAAGGCTAGCTGACTACGAGCAGTACTTC
V: TRBV24-1; J: TRBJ1-2; D: -; size: once; CDR3: CATRGQWGYTF; DNA: TGTGCCACGAGAGGACAGTGGGGCTACACCTTC
V: TRBV6-5; J: TRBJ1-3; D: -; size: -; CDR3: CASREFSGNTIYF; DNA: TGTGCCAGCAGAGAGTTCTCTGGAAACACCATATATTTT
V: TRBV5-1; J: TRBJ2-7; D: TRBD1; size: -; CDR3: CASSLGTGFGEQYF; DNA: TGCGCCAGCAGCTTGGGGACAGGGTTTGGCGAGCAGTACTTC
V: TRBV7-8; J: TRBJ1-5; D: -; size: -; CDR3: CASSRALNSNQPQHF; DNA: TGTGCCAGCAGCCGAGCCCTTAATAGCAATCAGCCCCAGCATTTT
V: TRBV19; J: TRBJ2-3; D: TRBD1; size: -; CDR3: CASSTRDRDDTQYF; DNA: TGTGCCAGTAGTACGCGGGACAGGGACGATACGCAGTATTTT
V: TRBV5-1; J: TRBJ2-5; D: TRBD2; size: -; CDR3: CASSLVSGSSETQYF; DNA: TGCGCCAGCAGCTTGGTTAGCGGGAGTTCGGAGACCCAGTACTTC
V: TRBV29-1; J: TRBJ1-1; D: -; size: once; CDR3: CSALSGTEGAFF; DNA: TGCAGCGCCCTCTCCGGGACGGAGGGAGCTTTCTTT
V: TRBV30; J: TRBJ2-1; D: TRBD2; size: -; CDR3: CAWSIGGGYNEQFF; DNA: TGTGCCTGGAGTATCGGCGGGGGTTACAATGAGCAGTTCTTC
V: TRBV20-1; J: TRBJ1-2; D: -; size: -; CDR3: CSASPRTRGGYTF; DNA: TGCAGTGCTAGTCCGAGAACTAGGGGAGGCTACACCTTC
V: TRBV5-1; J: TRBJ1-3; D: -; size: -; CDR3: CASSTEGSSGNTIYF; DNA: TGCGCCAGCAGCACTGAGGGGAGCTCTGGAAACACCATATATTTT
V: TRBV18; J: TRBJ1-5; D: -; size: -; CDR3: CASSPIRDGQPQHF; DNA: TGTGCCAGCTCTCCCATTAGAGATGGTCAGCCCCAGCATTTT
V: TRBV6-5; J: TRBJ1-1; D: -; size: -; CDR3: CASSYGGLITEAFF; DNA: TGTGCCAGCAGTTATGGGGGGCTAATCACTGAAGCTTTCTTT
V: TRBV7-8; J: TRBJ2-1; D: -; size: -; CDR3: CASSPNLYEQFF; DNA: TGTGCCAGCAGCCCCAACCTCTATGAGCAGTTCTTC
V: TRBV6-2/TRBV6-3; J: TRBJ2-5; D: -; size: once; CDR3: CASSLGTSQETQYF; DNA: TGTGCCAGCAGTCTCGGGACGAGTCAAGAGACCCAGTACTTC
V: TRBV15; J: TRBJ2-5; D: TRBD2; size: few; CDR3: CATSRGTSGSLWYF; DNA: TGTGCCACCAGCAGAGGGACTAGCGGAAGCCTATGGTACTTC
V: TRBV11-3; J: TRBJ2-7; D: -; size: -; CDR3: CASSLDPRGTEQYF; DNA: TGTGCCAGCAGCTTAGATCCAAGGGGGACCGAGCAGTACTTC
V: TRBV14; J: TRBJ2-3; D: TRBD2; size: -; CDR3: CASSQVSGGGRNTQYF; DNA: TGTGCCAGCAGCCAAGTTTCTGGCGGGGGGCGGAATACGCAGTATTTT